The entry below gives a single T cell receptor (beta chain) sequence along with its context. PCR primers comprised 60 Vbeta and 13 Jbeta primers. The protocol was immunoSEQ multiplex PCR, while the TCRdb copy is restricted to in-frame clones and leaves out a portion. The sample includes over 100,000 clones, 85% to 90% of them seen just once. These data belong to a study of cytomegalovirus exposure and HLA in healthy donors. Germline CDR1 reads SGHDN; CDR2 reads FVKESK. V lost 0 bases and J 1 base, leaving 21 bases between the germline ends. The CDR3 extends over 19 amino acids. This chain uses TRBV14 with TRBJ1-1; weak D call: TRBD1 (6 bases). This TCR derives from a woman aged 25 to 39 in good health and CMV-seronegative. The sequenced material came from PBMCs. The CDR3 DNA is TGTGCCAGCAGCCAAGACGATGACAGGTTGGGGCTATGGAACACTGAAGCTTTCTTT. It yields the protein CASSQDDDRLGLWNTEAFF.